Listed below are T cell receptor beta chains from one sample, sequenced in a study of blood T cell repertoires in COVID-19. Measured with immunoSEQ multiplex PCR; TCRdb has only the in-frame clones, and not every one. This sample has about 100,000 clones, with roughly 88% found just once. Sequences were obtained from peripheral blood. These receptors were collected from a woman aged 60-75 years with acute or convalescent COVID-19. The CDR3 runs from the conserved cysteine through the conserved F or W. A D gene is named only where the DNA matches it firmly. The size field is filled for only some rows; it gives once, few, many or a size class.

clone size: few
V gene: TRBV11-2
J gene: TRBJ1-6
D gene: TRBD1
CDR3 DNA: TGTGCCAGCAGCTTAGAAGGGGGCGTTTATAATTCACCCCTCCACTTT
CDR3 protein: CASSLEGGVYNSPLHF

clone size: .
V gene: TRBV24-1
J gene: TRBJ2-3
D gene: .
CDR3 DNA: TGTGCCACCAGTTCAGCGTTAACAGATACGCAGTATTTT
CDR3 protein: CATSSALTDTQYF

clone size: few
V gene: TRBV18
J gene: TRBJ2-7
D gene: TRBD1
CDR3 DNA: TGTGCCAGCTCACCACGCACAGGGGAAGAGCAGTACTTC
CDR3 protein: CASSPRTGEEQYF

clone size: .
V gene: TRBV12-3/TRBV12-4
J gene: TRBJ1-4
D gene: .
CDR3 DNA: TGTGCCAGCAGCCTGGGGGGAGAAAAACTGTTTTTT
CDR3 protein: CASSLGGEKLFF

clone size: .
V gene: TRBV30
J gene: TRBJ2-5
D gene: TRBD2
CDR3 DNA: TGTGCCTGGAGGAGGGCGGGAGGCGCGGAGACCCAGTACTTC
CDR3 protein: CAWRRAGGAETQYF

clone size: .
V gene: TRBV28
J gene: TRBJ2-7
D gene: TRBD1
CDR3 DNA: TGTGCCAGCAGCGGGGACAGGCGAAACCGCTTCTTC
CDR3 protein: CASSGDRRNRFF

clone size: .
V gene: TRBV7-9
J gene: TRBJ1-2
D gene: .
CDR3 DNA: TGTGCCAGCAGCTTTGGACAGAACTATGGCTACACCTTC
CDR3 protein: CASSFGQNYGYTF

clone size: .
V gene: TRBV28
J gene: TRBJ1-3
D gene: .
CDR3 DNA: TGTGCCAGCAGTATCGGGGGGCTCGGAAACACCATATATTTT
CDR3 protein: CASSIGGLGNTIYF

clone size: .
V gene: TRBV4-1
J gene: TRBJ1-4
D gene: .
CDR3 DNA: TGCGCCAGCAGCCAAGACGAAAACAGGGTCGCCGAAAAACTGTTTTTT
CDR3 protein: CASSQDENRVAEKLFF

clone size: .
V gene: TRBV5-8
J gene: TRBJ2-2
D gene: .
CDR3 DNA: TGTGCCAGCAGCTTTCTAGCGTGGAGGGCCGGGGAGCTGTTTTTT
CDR3 protein: CASSFLAWRAGELFF

clone size: once
V gene: TRBV28
J gene: TRBJ1-1
D gene: TRBD1
CDR3 DNA: TGTGCCACAGGGGGGCGGGGCACTGAAGCTTTCTTT
CDR3 protein: CATGGRGTEAFF

clone size: .
V gene: TRBV3-1/TRBV3-2
J gene: TRBJ1-2
D gene: .
CDR3 DNA: TGTGCCAGCAGCCAAGGCAGGGGATGGGGCTACACCTTC
CDR3 protein: CASSQGRGWGYTF

clone size: .
V gene: TRBV3-1/TRBV3-2
J gene: TRBJ2-1
D gene: .
CDR3 DNA: TGTGCCAGCAGCCAGGCAGAGGTGGGGGGGCAGTTCTTC
CDR3 protein: CASSQAEVGGQFF